This TCR beta chain is drawn from a study of post-analysis software for immune sequencing data. Looking at the study overall: Recorded disease courses covered relapsing-remitting, secondary progressive and progressive-relapsing multiple sclerosis. Some patients had no subtype annotation.

Unmatched junction bases numbered 5, after V lost 6 bases and J lost 1 base. Germline V gene sequence: CDR1 SGHRS, CDR2 YFSETQ. CDR3 length: 14 amino acids. cDNA libraries for TCR beta contained unique molecular identifiers. There were roughly 0.85 to 11 million T cells, and about 540,000 cDNA molecules came from them. MiXCR, run by TCRdb on the PCR reads, gives a single entry per CDR3 protein. The repertoire holds roughly 430,000 distinct CDR3 sequences, with approximately 42% as singletons. Study-wide results and caveats: Controls significantly exceeded multiple sclerosis patients in normalized Chao1 diversity. Relative to controls, patients had several TRBV segments at higher frequency, with TRBV5-6, TRBV5-1 and TRBV20-1 among these. Analysis by F measure revealed that same-batch samples clustered strongly together.

Remarks on this clonotype: The antigen is unknown.

The origin of this receptor is a girl aged 2 to 9 with multiple sclerosis. The sequenced sample consisted of blood. This sequence joins TRBV5-1 and TRBJ2-7; 9 bases are shared with TRBD1. CDR3 protein: CASIAGTGSYEQYF. CDR3 nucleotide sequence: TGCGCCAGCATCGCTGGGACAGGGTCCTACGAGCAGTACTTC.